The 28 T cell receptor beta chains below all came from one sample that was sequenced in a study of blood T cell repertoires in COVID-19. Assay: immunoSEQ multiplex PCR; the TCRdb copy retains only in-frame clones and omits some. The sample includes fewer than 250,000 clones, about 90% of them seen just once. Material: peripheral blood. The source is a man aged 30 to 45 with COVID-19, enrolled during active disease.

This chain uses TRBV5-1 with TRBJ2-1, with D maybe TRBD1 (6 bases). Germline V CDR1 and CDR2: SGHRS, YFSETQ. This CDR3 region has 13 residues. V was clipped by 0 bases and J by 15 bases, with 16 bases between them. CDR3 DNA: TGCGCCAGCAGCTTGGCCGTGGACAGACCGGGGTTCTTC. Translating it yields CASSLAVDRPGFF. The full variable domain, its missing parts supplied by reference TRBV5-1 and TRBJ2-1, is KAGVTQTPRYLIKTRGQQVTLSCSPISGHRSVSWYQQTPGQGLQFLFEYFSETQRNKGNFPGRFSGRQFSNSRSEMNVSTLELGDSALYLCASSLAVDRPGFFGPGTRLTVL.

The chain links TRBV19 to TRBJ1-1, with a tentative D call TRBD1 (5 bases). The germline CDR1 and CDR2 sequences are LNHDA and SQIVND (reference sequence). The ends were cut back, 5 bases at V and 5 bases at J, with 12 bases in the middle. The CDR3 spans 13 residues. The CDR3 DNA is TGTGCCAGTAGTTTATACGGGGGGACTGAAGCTTTCTTT. This encodes CASSLYGGTEAFF.

This clone showed up just once. Here the CDR3 reads CASSPLTGERNTIYF. In DNA, the CDR3 is TGTGCCAGCAGCCCCCTGACAGGGGAGCGAAACACCATATATTTT. The chain links TRBV11-2 to TRBJ1-3, with TRBD1 matching over 8 bases. This CDR3 comprises 15 residues. Trimming cost V 5 bases and J 5 bases; bases outside gene matches: 8. CDR1 SGHAT and CDR2 FQNNGV come from the germline V gene.

This chain's CDR3 is CASSSPTDFSGNTIYF. The CDR3 nucleotides are TGTGCCAGCAGCTCCCCGACGGACTTCTCTGGAAACACCATATATTTT. This chain uses TRBV5-4 with TRBJ1-3; no clear D. CDR3 length: 16 amino acids. The V gene's germline CDR1 is SGHNT and CDR2 YYREEE (reference sequence). V was pared by 3 bases and J by 0 bases, with 13 bases between.

The CDR3 reads CASSDRDFGETQYF. In nucleotides, the CDR3 is TGTGCCAGCAGCGACCGGGACTTTGGGGAGACCCAGTACTTC. The V gene is TRBV5-4, the J gene TRBJ2-5, with a tentative D call TRBD2 (6 bases). V lost 4 bases and J 5 bases, leaving 15 bases between the germline ends. Germline lookup yields CDR1 SGHNT and CDR2 YYREEE (reference sequence). The CDR3 has 14 amino acids. The entire variable domain, with the rest obtained from reference TRBV5-4 and TRBJ2-5, is as follows: ETGVTQSPTHLIKTRGQQVTLRCSSQSGHNTVSWYQQALGQGPQFIFQYYREEENGRGNFPPRFSGLQFPNYSSELNVNALELDDSALYLCASSDRDFGETQYFGPGTRLLVL.

This chain links TRBV6-5 with TRBJ2-1; the D is unclear. The V end lost 7 bases, the J end lost 3 bases, and 16 bases lay between the germline ends. The germline V gene has CDR1 MNHEY and CDR2 SVGAGI. The length of the CDR3 is 15 residues. The CDR3 region is CASMGSQRNYNEQFF. The CDR3 region has the DNA TGTGCCAGCATGGGCAGCCAAAGAAACTACAATGAGCAGTTCTTC.

The CDR3 bases are TGTGCCACCAGCAGAGGGACAGGGGGAGGTCAGCCCCAGCATTTT. Encoded protein: CATSRGTGGGQPQHF. The chain uses TRBV15 and TRBJ1-5, with 10 positions matching TRBD1. CDR1 and CDR2 (germline): LNHNV, YYDKDF (reference sequence). Losses at the gene ends were 1 base for V and 6 bases for J; bases not matched to a gene: 3. This CDR3 region has 15 residues.

The chain's CDR3 is CASSVSQRGFPYEQYF. The CDR3 nucleotides are TGTGCCAGCAGCGTAAGCCAACGGGGGTTTCCCTACGAGCAGTACTTC. The V call is TRBV9, the J call TRBJ2-7; perhaps TRBD2 as D (6 bases). The V gene lost 1 base and the J gene lost 2 bases, with 16 bases spanning the gap. CDR3 length: 16 residues. Germline V gives CDR1 SGDLS, CDR2 YYNGEE.

For the CDR3, the DNA is TGTGCCACCAGTGATCCGTTGACAGGAGACGGCTACACCTTC. It is translated as CATSDPLTGDGYTF. The chain employs TRBV24-1 and TRBJ1-2; possible D gene TRBD1, 6 bases. CDR3 length: 14 amino acids. The germline gives CDR1 KGHDR, CDR2 SFDVKD. V was shortened by 3 bases and J by 8 bases, with 15 bases between the two germline ends.

The chain uses TRBV7-9 and TRBJ1-1, with D unclear. V lost 5 bases, J lost 1 base, and 17 bases lay in between. CDR3 length equals 16 residues. CDR1 and CDR2 from the germline V gene are SEHNR and FQNEAQ (reference sequence). CDR3 DNA sequence: TGTGCCAGCAGCCCCGGGGAATATCTCTGGAACACTGAAGCTTTCTTT. It is translated as CASSPGEYLWNTEAFF.

The CDR3 sequence: CASSSLGQVREYGYTF. Here the CDR3 DNA reads TGTGCCAGTAGTTCCCTGGGACAGGTGAGGGAGTATGGCTACACCTTC. The chain joins TRBV19 to TRBJ1-2, with 8 positions matching TRBD1. The germline gives CDR1 LNHDA, CDR2 SQIVND (reference sequence). This CDR3 contains 16 residues. With V trimmed by 5 bases and J by 5 bases, 13 bases remained unmatched.

The chain's CDR3 is CASSLWTGVYEQYF. In DNA form, the CDR3 reads TGTGCCAGCAGCTTGTGGACAGGGGTCTACGAGCAGTACTTC. The chain carries TRBV7-2 and TRBJ2-7, with 9 positions matching TRBD1. The CDR3 is 14 residues long. V gave up 3 bases and J gave up 3 bases; unmatched junction bases: 3. Germline V gene lookup returns CDR1 SGHTA and CDR2 FQGNSA.

This chain links TRBV4-1 with TRBJ1-3, with TRBD1 as a possible D gene (6 bases). Trimming removed 2 bases from V and 2 bases from J, with 19 bases in between. CDR3 length equals 18 residues. Germline loops: CDR1 MGHRA, CDR2 YSYEKL. The CDR3 loop is CASSQTPFPQGTGNTIYF. In DNA form, the CDR3 reads TGCGCCAGCAGCCAAACTCCGTTCCCGCAGGGGACTGGAAACACCATATATTTT.

This clone showed up just once. The V gene is TRBV7-2, the J gene TRBJ2-1; 10 bases align to TRBD2. Germline V gives CDR1 SGHTA, CDR2 FQGNSA. With V trimmed by 6 bases and J by 6 bases, 8 bases remained unmatched. This CDR3 has 15 amino acids. The CDR3 DNA follows: TGTGCCAGCAGTCAGAGCGGGAGGGTAGTCAATGAGCAGTTCTTC. Its protein product is CASSQSGRVVNEQFF.

The chain carries TRBV2 and TRBJ2-5; 7 bases align to TRBD2. The CDR3 loop spans 15 amino acids. Losses at the gene ends were 6 bases for V and 4 bases for J; bases not matched to a gene: 11. Per the germline V gene, CDR1 is SNHLY and CDR2 is FYNNEI. The CDR3 loop is CASRETSLPRETQYF. CDR3 nucleotides: TGTGCCAGCAGAGAGACTAGCCTACCTCGAGAGACCCAGTACTTC.

The rearrangement uses TRBV4-2 and TRBJ1-6; the D is unclear. The germline gives CDR1 LGHNA, CDR2 YNFKEQ. CDR3 length equals 17 residues. V was cut by 2 bases and J by 0 bases, with 11 bases left in between. The CDR3 DNA follows: TGTGCCAGCAGCCAACGACTACAGAGCTCCTATAATTCACCCCTCCACTTT. The encoded protein is CASSQRLQSSYNSPLHF.

The chain joins TRBV4-2 to TRBJ2-3; 7 positions agree with TRBD2. Germline V gene data show CDR1 as LGHNA and CDR2 as YNFKEQ. There are 15 residues in the CDR3. V dropped 10 bases and J dropped 0; count of bases not matched to a gene: 10. Here the CDR3 reads CATGTITSSTDTQYF. Written as DNA, the CDR3 is TGTGCCACGGGGACTATCACTTCTAGCACAGATACGCAGTATTTT.

The chain employs TRBV7-9 and TRBJ1-6, with a weak D call TRBD1 (5 bases). CDR3 size: 16 residues. The ends were cut back, 1 base at V and 4 bases at J, with 11 bases in the middle. Looked up from germline, CDR1 is SEHNR and CDR2 is FQNEAQ (reference sequence). CDR3 region: CASSLDGRGYNSPLHF. The DNA of the CDR3 is TGTGCCAGCAGCTTAGACGGCCGGGGGTATAATTCACCCCTCCACTTT.

CDR3: CASSSGWAGISPQHF. DNA of the CDR3: TGTGCCAGCAGTTCCGGGTGGGCGGGAATCAGCCCCCAGCATTTT. The chain joins TRBV6-5 to TRBJ1-5, with D unresolved. Looked up from germline, CDR1 is MNHEY and CDR2 is SVGAGI. This CDR3 has 15 residues. Trimming removed 4 bases at V and 10 bases at J, with 20 bases between.

With regard to this clone: This same CDR3 is encoded by further DNA sequences in the sample. This chain joins TRBV7-9 and TRBJ1-3; D is unresolved. Germline CDR1 reads SEHNR; CDR2 reads FQNEAQ (reference sequence). The CDR3 is 13 residues long. The V end was cut by 5 bases, the J end by 4 bases, with 9 bases between. The CDR3 loop is CASSLTVGNTIYF. For the CDR3, the DNA is TGTGCCAGCAGCCTCACAGTAGGAAACACCATATATTTT.

This sequence joins TRBV4-1 and TRBJ2-7; TRBD1 agrees at 8 bases. From germline, CDR1 is MGHRA and CDR2 YSYEKL. CDR3 length: 18 residues. Trimming took 3 bases from V and 4 from J; bases not matched to a gene: 17. In DNA, the CDR3 is TGCGCCAGCAGCCATATAAGGACAGGGACAGTCCCACTGTACGAGCAGTACTTC. This translates into CASSHIRTGTVPLYEQYF.

The chain recombines TRBV6-5 with TRBJ1-1; TRBD1 is a possible D gene (6 bases). Germline V gives CDR1 MNHEY, CDR2 SVGAGI. The CDR3 consists of 15 residues. Trimming left V 6 bases short and J 3 bases short, with 17 bases between. This CDR3 is CASRLTGQGYTEAFF. As DNA, the CDR3 is TGTGCCAGCAGACTAACGGGCCAGGGGTACACTGAAGCTTTCTTT.

The chain uses TRBV4-3 and TRBJ2-1; no firm D call. V shed 1 base and J shed 0 bases, with 7 bases lying between them. The CDR3 has 15 amino acids. CDR1 LGHNA and CDR2 YSLEER come from the germline V gene. The DNA for the CDR3 is TGCGCCAGCAGCCAAGTTCTGAGCTCCTACAATGAGCAGTTCTTC. Residues: CASSQVLSSYNEQFF.

This rearrangement joins TRBV30 to TRBJ1-3, with TRBD1 as a possible D gene (6 bases). Trimming removed 2 bases at V and 4 bases at J, with 15 bases between. Germline lookup yields CDR1 GTSNPN and CDR2 SVGIG (reference sequence). CDR3 length equals 15 residues. The CDR3 here is CAWSPGRGSGNTIYF. CDR3 in DNA: TGTGCCTGGAGTCCCGGTAGGGGGTCCGGAAACACCATATATTTT. Variable domain in full (rest from reference TRBV30 and TRBJ1-3): SQTIHQWPATLVQPVGSPLSLECTVEGTSNPNLYWYRQAAGRGLQLLFYSVGIGQISSEVPQNLSASRPQDRQFILSSKKLLLSDSGFYLCAWSPGRGSGNTIYFGEGSWLTVV.

The chain recombines TRBV19 with TRBJ2-3; D gene unclear. This CDR3 comprises 17 residues. V lost 1 base and J 2 bases, leaving 16 bases between the germline ends. From germline, CDR1 is LNHDA and CDR2 SQIVND (reference sequence). CDR3 protein: CASSIGLIALSTDTQYF. CDR3 in DNA: TGTGCCAGTAGTATAGGGTTAATAGCACTTTCCACAGATACGCAGTATTTT.

The chain recombines TRBV24-1 with TRBJ2-1, with 14 bases identical to TRBD2. CDR1 and CDR2 from the germline V gene are KGHDR and SFDVKD. This CDR3 region has 18 residues. Trimming removed 9 bases from V and 0 bases from J; junction bases left unmatched: 9. The DNA of the CDR3 is TGTGCCACCTCGGGACTAGCGGGAGACATAACCTCCTACAATGAGCAGTTCTTC. It yields the protein CATSGLAGDITSYNEQFF.

The chain couples TRBV5-4 to TRBJ2-1; a possible D gene is TRBD1 (5 bases). This CDR3 spans 15 amino acids. Per germline, CDR1 SGHNT and CDR2 YYREEE (reference sequence). V gave up 9 bases and J gave up 3 bases, with 19 bases separating them. CDR3: CAIRIGEGVYNEQFF. CDR3 in DNA: TGTGCCATCCGAATAGGGGAAGGGGTCTACAATGAGCAGTTCTTC.

The chain is built from TRBV6-2 or TRBV6-3 and TRBJ2-5; D gene uncertain. Germline V CDR1 and CDR2: MNHEY, SVGEGT. The ends were cut back, 0 bases at V and 1 base at J, with 6 bases in the middle. The CDR3 is 14 amino acids. For the CDR3, the DNA is TGTGCCAGCAGTTACTCCCAGATCCAAGAGACCCAGTACTTC. Translation: CASSYSQIQETQYF.